The 22 T cell receptor beta chains presented below share a single source sample, sequenced in a study of T cells in lung cancer brain metastases. Profiling relied on immunoSEQ multiplex PCR, and the TCRdb table lists in-frame clones only, not all of them. The sample carries roughly 4,700 clones, about 83% recorded once. Sample: tumor tissue from the primary lung tumor. The receptors derive from a woman in her forties or fifties with non-small cell lung cancer.

The chain combines TRBV5-1 with TRBJ2-2; 8 nucleotides match TRBD1. Germline V gives CDR1 SGHRS, CDR2 YFSETQ. The V gene end was trimmed by 3 bases and the J gene end by 6 bases; junction bases not matched to a gene: 1. The CDR3 runs to 13 residues. Written as DNA, the CDR3 is TGCGCCAGCAGCTCGGACAGGGCCGGGGAGCTGTTTTTT. This translates into CASSSDRAGELFF. The whole variable domain, filled in from reference TRBV5-1 and TRBJ2-2, reads KAGVTQTPRYLIKTRGQQVTLSCSPISGHRSVSWYQQTPGQGLQFLFEYFSETQRNKGNFPGRFSGRQFSNSRSEMNVSTLELGDSALYLCASSSDRAGELFFGEGSRLTVL.

This clone was counted between two and nine times. The chain employs TRBV6-1 and TRBJ1-2; 9 nucleotides match TRBD1. The V gene's germline CDR1 is MNHNS and CDR2 SASEGT. This CDR3 spans 15 amino acids. J gave up 6 bases and V 3 bases, and 8 bases lay outside the gene matches. Here the CDR3 DNA reads TGTGCCAGCAGTGATGGGACAGGGATTCGGCATGGCTACACCTTC. Amino acid sequence: CASSDGTGIRHGYTF.

This clone was detected once. In DNA form, the CDR3 reads TGTGCCAGCAGGCCTCTGGGGGGGGATCAGCCCCAGCATTTT. Amino acid sequence: CASRPLGGDQPQHF. This rearrangement joins TRBV28 to TRBJ1-5; maybe TRBD1 (5 bases). Germline CDR1 reads MDHEN; CDR2 reads SYDVKM. The V end lost 6 bases, the J end lost 5 bases, and 14 bases lay between the germline ends. CDR3 length: 14 residues.

J is TRBJ2-1 and V is TRBV5-1, with D perhaps given as TRBD1 or TRBD2 (6 bases each). Germline values: CDR1 SGHRS, CDR2 YFSETQ. V was pared by 0 bases and J by 10 bases, with 14 bases between. The CDR3 totals 14 residues. CDR3 amino acids: CASSLVWGAREQFF. CDR3 in DNA: TGCGCCAGCAGCTTGGTATGGGGGGCAAGGGAGCAGTTCTTC.

The chain uses TRBV5-1 and TRBJ2-3, with D perhaps matching TRBD2 (6 bases). The V end lost 0 bases, the J end lost 2 bases, and 13 bases lay between the germline ends. Germline CDR1 is SGHRS and CDR2 is YFSETQ. The CDR3 runs to 16 residues. This CDR3 reads CASSLGGTSSTDTQYF. The CDR3 nucleotides are TGCGCCAGCAGCTTGGGGGGCACTAGCTCCACAGATACGCAGTATTTT.

The J gene is TRBJ2-5, the V gene TRBV30; D might be TRBD1 (6 bases). CDR1 GTSNPN and CDR2 SVGIG come from the germline V gene (reference sequence). The CDR3 runs 14 residues. V was cut by 5 bases and J by 2 bases, with 15 bases left in between. The CDR3 protein is CAWAGALFQETQYF. The CDR3 DNA reads TGTGCCTGGGCAGGGGCCCTTTTTCAAGAGACCCAGTACTTC.

J is TRBJ1-2 and V is TRBV25-1, with D uncertain. V shed 10 bases and J shed 2 bases, with 11 bases lying between them. Germline-derived CDR1 and CDR2 are MGHDK and SYGVNS. This CDR3 spans 12 amino acids. The CDR3 DNA reads as TGTGCCACTGCAGACAACAACTATGGCTACACCTTC. This codes for CATADNNYGYTF.

The rearrangement links TRBV6-1 to TRBJ2-7; 7 bases are a match to TRBD1. CDR1 and CDR2 from the germline V gene are MNHNS and SASEGT. J was trimmed by 0 bases and V by 1 base; bases with no gene match: 0. This CDR3 has 14 amino acids. The CDR3 loop is CASSEGDSSYEQYF. Here the CDR3 DNA reads TGTGCCAGCAGTGAAGGGGACAGCTCCTACGAGCAGTACTTC.

The V and J genes are TRBV15 and TRBJ2-2; 7 bases fit TRBD2. V gave up 0 bases and J gave up 2 bases; unmatched junction bases: 9. Germline V gene lookup returns CDR1 LNHNV and CDR2 YYDKDF (reference sequence). The CDR3 extends over 18 amino acids. The CDR3 bases are TGTGCCACCAGCAGAGATCGGGGTCTAGCGGTTAACACCGGGGAGCTGTTTTTT. It is translated as CATSRDRGLAVNTGELFF.

J is TRBJ2-2 and V is TRBV4-1; no definite D call. Germline-derived CDR1 and CDR2 are MGHRA and YSYEKL. V dropped 3 bases and J dropped 3 bases, with 5 bases sitting between them. The length of the CDR3 is 13 residues. CDR3 coding DNA: TGCGCCAGCAGCCACCTATACACCGGGGAGCTGTTTTTT. Its protein product is CASSHLYTGELFF.

Concerning this clone: The junction and the germline gene differ at one end; a read error may be behind it. Other nucleotide sequences in the sample specify the same CDR3. The V call is TRBV6-6, the J call TRBJ2-5, with D possibly TRBD1 on 7 matching bases. Germline V gives CDR1 MNHNY, CDR2 SVGAGI (reference sequence). The CDR3 sequence is 15 residues long. The CDR3 DNA reads as TGTGCCAGCACCGACAGGGCGCTGAGGGAGGAGACTCAGTACTTC. Protein product: CASTDRALREETQYF.

This chain connects TRBV5-1 to TRBJ1-4; a possible D gene is TRBD1 (5 bases). Per the germline V gene, CDR1 is SGHRS and CDR2 is YFSETQ. Trimming took off 4 bases at V and 4 bases at J, with 14 bases between the two ends. The CDR3 extends over 15 amino acids. CDR3 in amino acids: CASSTAGTLNEKLFF. The CDR3 nucleotides are TGCGCCAGCAGCACCGCCGGGACCCTTAATGAAAAACTGTTTTTT. Full variable domain (outside the CDR3, taken from reference TRBV5-1 and TRBJ1-4): KAGVTQTPRYLIKTRGQQVTLSCSPISGHRSVSWYQQTPGQGLQFLFEYFSETQRNKGNFPGRFSGRQFSNSRSEMNVSTLELGDSALYLCASSTAGTLNEKLFFGSGTQLSVL.

This chain links TRBV11-2 with TRBJ2-7, with 7 bases identical to TRBD2. V was clipped by 4 bases and J by 2 bases; unmatched bases: 8. Germline CDR1 SGHAT, CDR2 FQNNGV. This CDR3 is built from 15 residues. The CDR3 loop reads CASSSGGGKTYEQYF. CDR3 DNA: TGTGCCAGCAGCTCGGGAGGTGGTAAAACCTACGAGCAGTACTTC.

The V gene is TRBV18, the J gene TRBJ2-5; D is possibly TRBD1 or TRBD2 (5 bases each). The V end lost 6 bases, the J end lost 5 bases, and 16 bases lay between the germline ends. CDR3 length: 14 residues. Germline CDR1 KGHSH, CDR2 LQKENI. CDR3 in DNA: TGTGCCAGCTCCGACTCGGGGCTCTTGGAGACCCAGTACTTC. This sequence encodes CASSDSGLLETQYF.

The chain combines TRBV30 with TRBJ2-1; 9 bases agree with TRBD2. The CDR3 runs 14 residues. The germline CDR1 and CDR2 sequences are GTSNPN and SVGIG (reference sequence). The trim removed 4 bases at V and 3 bases at J, leaving 4 bases unmatched. Here the CDR3 reads CAWKGTSHYNEQFF. The CDR3 nucleotides are TGTGCCTGGAAAGGGACTAGCCACTACAATGAGCAGTTCTTC.

The chain combines TRBV21-1 with TRBJ1-1; the D call TRBD1 from the table was never checked on the DNA. TRBV21-1 is deemed a pseudogene. The CDR3 runs to 15 residues. CDR3 coding DNA: TGTGCCAGTCTGACTAGGACAGGCGAGAACACTGAAGCTTTCTTT. Encoded protein: CASLTRTGENTEAFF.

V and J are TRBV5-1 and TRBJ2-7; D possibly matches TRBD1 or TRBD2 (6 bases each). From germline, CDR1 is SGHRS and CDR2 YFSETQ. V lost 5 bases to trimming and J lost 2 bases, with 14 bases between them. The CDR3 sequence is 14 residues long. CDR3 region: CASRPRGAPYEQYF. CDR3 DNA sequence: TGCGCCAGCAGACCTAGGGGGGCGCCCTACGAGCAGTACTTC.

The V gene is TRBV11-1, the J gene TRBJ1-2; D is uncertain. Germline lookup yields CDR1 SGHAT and CDR2 FQDESV (reference sequence). V was pared by 6 bases and J by 8 bases, with 16 bases between. CDR3 size: 13 residues. CDR3: CASSSQPTRGYTF. The CDR3 DNA is TGTGCCAGCAGTTCGCAGCCTACCCGCGGCTACACCTTC.

This chain uses TRBV9 with TRBJ2-6; 7 nucleotides align to TRBD1. The CDR3 totals 17 residues. CDR1 and CDR2 from the germline V gene are SGDLS and YYNGEE. V dropped 3 bases and J dropped 0; count of bases not matched to a gene: 6. CDR3 amino acids: CASSERQGPSGANVLTF. The DNA for the CDR3 is TGTGCCAGCAGCGAACGACAGGGCCCCTCTGGGGCCAACGTCCTGACTTTC.

This chain connects TRBV5-1 to TRBJ1-4, with D possibly matching TRBD1 (6 bases). Per the germline V gene, CDR1 is SGHRS and CDR2 is YFSETQ. This CDR3 has 15 amino acids. V was clipped by 1 base and J by 3 bases, with 10 bases between them. CDR3 coding DNA: TGCGCCAGCAGCTTGTTCAGGGGCCCTAATGAAAAACTGTTTTTT. Protein: CASSLFRGPNEKLFF.

The J gene is TRBJ1-1, the V gene TRBV29-1; tentatively, D is TRBD1 (6 bases). This CDR3 is built from 13 residues. V was trimmed by 7 bases and J by 5 bases, leaving 17 bases between them. Germline lookup yields CDR1 SQVTM and CDR2 ANQGSEA. CDR3 in DNA: TGCAGCGCTAGAGGGGGAGGTTGGACTGAAGCTTTCTTT. Amino acids: CSARGGGWTEAFF. The full variable domain, with the rest looked up from reference TRBV29-1 and TRBJ1-1, is SAVISQKPSRDICQRGTSLTIQCQVDSQVTMMFWYRQQPGQSLTLIATANQGSEATYESGFVIDKFPISRPNLTFSTLTVSNMSPEDSSIYLCSARGGGWTEAFFGQGTRLTVV.

This clone was recorded once. In DNA form, the CDR3 reads TGTGCCAGCAGAGGTGGAGGGACCTACACCTTC. Translation gives CASRGGGTYTF. The gene calls are TRBV6-4 and TRBJ1-2; perhaps TRBD1 as D (5 bases). The CDR3 length is 11 residues. Germline V lookup: CDR1 MRHNA, CDR2 SNTAGT. V shed 6 bases and J shed 10 bases, with 12 bases lying between them.